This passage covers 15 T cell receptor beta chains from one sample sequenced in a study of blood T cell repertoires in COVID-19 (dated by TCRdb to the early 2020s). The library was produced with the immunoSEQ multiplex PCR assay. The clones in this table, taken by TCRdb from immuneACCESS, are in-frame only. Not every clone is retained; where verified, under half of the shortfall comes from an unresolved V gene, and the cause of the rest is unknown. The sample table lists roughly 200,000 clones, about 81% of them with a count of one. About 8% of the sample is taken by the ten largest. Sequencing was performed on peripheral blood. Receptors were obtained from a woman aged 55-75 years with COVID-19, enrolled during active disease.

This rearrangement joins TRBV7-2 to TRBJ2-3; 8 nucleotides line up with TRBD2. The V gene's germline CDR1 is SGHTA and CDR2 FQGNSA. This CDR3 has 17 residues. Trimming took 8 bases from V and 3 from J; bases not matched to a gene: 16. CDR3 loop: CASGESGSFMGTDTQYF. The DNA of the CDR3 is TGTGCCAGCGGCGAGAGCGGGAGTTTTATGGGAACAGATACGCAGTATTTT.

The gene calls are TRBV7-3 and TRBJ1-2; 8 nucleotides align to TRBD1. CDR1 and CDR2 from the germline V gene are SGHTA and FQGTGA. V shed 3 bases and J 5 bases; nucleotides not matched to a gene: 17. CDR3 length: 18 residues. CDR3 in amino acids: CASSFNLSGTGDTYGYTF. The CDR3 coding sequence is TGTGCCAGCAGCTTTAATCTCTCCGGGACAGGTGACACTTATGGCTACACCTTC.

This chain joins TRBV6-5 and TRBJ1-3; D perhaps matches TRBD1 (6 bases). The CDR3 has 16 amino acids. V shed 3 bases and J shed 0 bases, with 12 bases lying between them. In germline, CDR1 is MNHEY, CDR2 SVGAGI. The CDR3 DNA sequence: TGTGCCAGCAGTTATCTTATGACAGGCTCTGGAAACACCATATATTTT. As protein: CASSYLMTGSGNTIYF.

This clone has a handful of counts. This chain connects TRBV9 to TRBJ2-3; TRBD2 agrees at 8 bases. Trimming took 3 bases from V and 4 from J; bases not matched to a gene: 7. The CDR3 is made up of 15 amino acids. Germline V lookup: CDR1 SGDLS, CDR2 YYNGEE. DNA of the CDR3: TGTGCCAGCAGCGCCGGCGGGGGGCCTCCAGATACGCAGTATTTT. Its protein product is CASSAGGGPPDTQYF. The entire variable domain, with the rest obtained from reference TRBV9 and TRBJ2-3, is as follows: DSGVTQTPKHLITATGQRVTLRCSPRSGDLSVYWYQQSLDQGLQFLIQYYNGEERAKGNILERFSAQQFPDLHSELNLSSLELGDSALYFCASSAGGGPPDTQYFGPGTRLTVL.

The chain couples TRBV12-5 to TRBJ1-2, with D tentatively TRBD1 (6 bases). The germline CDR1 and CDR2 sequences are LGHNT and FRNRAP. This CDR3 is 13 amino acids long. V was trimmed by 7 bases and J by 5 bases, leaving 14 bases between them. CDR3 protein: CASALDRLYGYTF. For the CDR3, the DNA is TGTGCTAGTGCCTTAGACAGGCTGTATGGCTACACCTTC. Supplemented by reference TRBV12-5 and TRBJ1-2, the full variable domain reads DARVTQTPRHKVTEMGQEVTMRCQPILGHNTVFWYRQTMMQGLELLAYFRNRAPLDDSGMPKDRFSAEMPDATLATLKIQPSEPRDSAVYFCASALDRLYGYTFGSGTRLTVV.

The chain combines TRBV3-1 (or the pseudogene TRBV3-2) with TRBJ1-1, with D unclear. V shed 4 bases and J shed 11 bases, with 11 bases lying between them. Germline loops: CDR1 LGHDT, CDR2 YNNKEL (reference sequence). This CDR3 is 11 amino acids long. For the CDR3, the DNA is TGTGCCAGCAGCCGCGAGACAAGGGCTTTCTTT. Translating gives CASSRETRAFF.

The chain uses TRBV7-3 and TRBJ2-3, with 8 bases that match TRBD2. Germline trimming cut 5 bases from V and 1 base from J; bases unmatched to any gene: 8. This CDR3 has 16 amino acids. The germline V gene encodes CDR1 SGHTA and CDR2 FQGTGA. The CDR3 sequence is CASSPQAGDGTDTQYF. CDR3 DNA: TGTGCCAGCAGCCCGCAAGCGGGGGACGGCACAGATACGCAGTATTTT.

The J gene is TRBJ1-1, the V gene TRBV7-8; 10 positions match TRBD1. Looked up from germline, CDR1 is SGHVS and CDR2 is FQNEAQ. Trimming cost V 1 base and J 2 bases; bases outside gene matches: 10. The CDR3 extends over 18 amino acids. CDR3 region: CASSLVVRDRGVNTEAFF. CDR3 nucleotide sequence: TGTGCCAGCAGCTTAGTGGTCCGGGACAGGGGAGTCAACACTGAAGCTTTCTTT.

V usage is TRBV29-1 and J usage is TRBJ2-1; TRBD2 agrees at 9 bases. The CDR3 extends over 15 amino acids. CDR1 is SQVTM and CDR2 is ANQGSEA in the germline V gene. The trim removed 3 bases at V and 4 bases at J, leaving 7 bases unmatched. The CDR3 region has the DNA TGCAGCGTTGAGGCCGGCGGGGGGGTGTACAATGAGCAGTTCTTC. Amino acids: CSVEAGGGVYNEQFF.

CDR3 sequence: CASSYNEVNTEAFF. In nucleotides, the CDR3 is TGTGCCAGCAGCTACAATGAGGTGAACACTGAAGCTTTCTTT. The rearrangement links TRBV11-2 to TRBJ1-1; D gene uncertain. The CDR3 is 14 amino acids. Germline-derived CDR1 and CDR2 are SGHAT and FQNNGV. Trimming removed 4 bases at V and 0 bases at J, with 9 bases between. Full variable domain (rest looked up from reference TRBV11-2 and TRBJ1-1): EAGVAQSPRYKIIEKRQSVAFWCNPISGHATLYWYQQILGQGPKLLIQFQNNGVVDDSQLPKDRFSAERLKGVDSTLKIQPAKLEDSAVYLCASSYNEVNTEAFFGQGTRLTVV.

CDR3 in DNA: TGTGCCAACCGACAGGAAAATAATTCACCCCTCCACTTT. This codes for CANRQENNSPLHF. V and J are TRBV30 and TRBJ1-6; tentatively, D is TRBD1 (6 bases). The V gene lost 8 bases and the J gene lost 5 bases, with 13 bases spanning the gap. The germline CDR1 and CDR2 sequences are GTSNPN and SVGIG (reference sequence). The CDR3 loop spans 13 amino acids.

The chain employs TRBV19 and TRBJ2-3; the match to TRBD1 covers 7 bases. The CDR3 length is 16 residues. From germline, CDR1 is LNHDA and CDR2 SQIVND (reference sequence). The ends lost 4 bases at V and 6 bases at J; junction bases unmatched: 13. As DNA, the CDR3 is TGTGCCAGTAGTACCCGACAGGGATACCTCGGGGATACGCAGTATTTT. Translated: CASSTRQGYLGDTQYF.

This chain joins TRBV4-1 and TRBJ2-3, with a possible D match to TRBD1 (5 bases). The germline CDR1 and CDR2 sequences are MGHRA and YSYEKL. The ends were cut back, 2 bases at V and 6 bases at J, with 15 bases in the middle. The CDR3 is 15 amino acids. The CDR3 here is CASSQLRFAGDTQYF. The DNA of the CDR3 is TGCGCCAGCAGCCAATTAAGGTTCGCAGGGGATACGCAGTATTTT.

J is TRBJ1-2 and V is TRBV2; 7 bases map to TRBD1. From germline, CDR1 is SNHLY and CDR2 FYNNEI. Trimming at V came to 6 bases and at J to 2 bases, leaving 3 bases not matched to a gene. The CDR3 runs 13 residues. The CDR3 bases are TGTGCCAGCAGGACAGGGTTGAACTATGGCTACACCTTC. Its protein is CASRTGLNYGYTF.

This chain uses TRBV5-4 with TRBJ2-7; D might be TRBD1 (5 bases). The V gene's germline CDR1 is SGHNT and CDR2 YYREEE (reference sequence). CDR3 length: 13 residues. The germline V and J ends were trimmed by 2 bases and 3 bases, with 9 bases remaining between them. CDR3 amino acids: CASSLGHRYEQYF. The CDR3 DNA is TGTGCCAGCAGCTTAGGACACCGCTACGAGCAGTACTTC. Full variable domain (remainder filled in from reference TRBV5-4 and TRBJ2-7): ETGVTQSPTHLIKTRGQQVTLRCSSQSGHNTVSWYQQALGQGPQFIFQYYREEENGRGNFPPRFSGLQFPNYSSELNVNALELDDSALYLCASSLGHRYEQYFGPGTRLTVT.